The 32 T cell receptor beta chains below were found in one sample sequenced in a study of neurological immune-mediated disorders. One entry per CDR3 protein, called by TCRdb with MiXCR from the 5' RACE reads. The table has tens of thousands of distinct CDR3 sequences, roughly 15% seen once. The sample's time point: longitudinal time-point 1 (baseline). The sample consisted of PBMCs. The origin of the receptors is a female donor with HTLV-1-associated myelopathy (HAM/TSP).

This clonotype came up many times. The CDR3 protein is CASKPDRVNEQFF. CDR3 in DNA: TGTGCCAGCAAACCGGACAGGGTCAATGAGCAGTTCTTC. V usage is TRBV7-9 and J usage is TRBJ2-1, with 8 bases identical to TRBD1. V was pared by 7 bases and J by 6 bases, with 5 bases of the junction left unmatched. The CDR3 consists of 13 residues. Germline V gene lookup returns CDR1 SEHNR and CDR2 FQNEAQ (reference sequence).

This clonotype was seen ten or more times. The J gene is TRBJ2-5, the V gene TRBV28, with 8 bases matching TRBD1. V gave up 5 bases and J gave up 4 bases; unmatched junction bases: 6. Germline assignment: CDR1 MDHEN and CDR2 SYDVKM. This CDR3 has 14 residues. Here the CDR3 reads CASSIPGGGETQYF. The CDR3 coding sequence is TGTGCCAGCAGTATCCCAGGGGGCGGAGAGACCCAGTACTTC.

There are many counts of this clonotype. The V and J genes are TRBV7-2 and TRBJ2-5; TRBD2 is a possible D gene (5 bases). CDR1 is SGHTA, CDR2 FQGNSA, per germline. The CDR3 loop spans 12 amino acids. With 4 bases removed from V and 7 bases from J, the gap between germline ends came to 10 bases. CDR3 nucleotides: TGTGCCAGCAGCTCGGATGGAGGGACCCAGTACTTC. It yields the protein CASSSDGGTQYF.

The chain employs TRBV6-2 or TRBV6-3 and TRBJ2-1, with D possibly TRBD2 on 6 matching bases. Between the trimmed V and J ends, which lost 0 bases and 1 base, there was a span of 13 bases. The CDR3 length is 17 residues. The germline gives CDR1 MNHEY, CDR2 SVGEGT. The CDR3 nucleotides are TGTGCCAGCAGTTACTCCCTGTTCGGGACTTCCTACAATGAGCAGTTCTTC. Its protein is CASSYSLFGTSYNEQFF.

Ten or more counts support this clonotype. The chain combines TRBV28 with TRBJ2-3; D could derive from TRBD1 or TRBD2 (5 bases each). Trimming stripped 3 bases from V and 3 bases from J, with 10 bases between. The CDR3 sequence is 14 residues long. The germline V gene encodes CDR1 MDHEN and CDR2 SYDVKM. This CDR3 reads CASSFPGQTDTQYF. CDR3 nucleotide sequence: TGTGCCAGCAGTTTTCCGGGGCAAACAGATACGCAGTATTTT.

This clonotype was detected many times. This chain links TRBV9 with TRBJ2-2; possibly TRBD2 for D (5 bases). V was clipped by 5 bases and J by 8 bases, with 16 bases between them. The CDR3 is made up of 14 amino acids. The germline CDR1 and CDR2 sequences are SGDLS and YYNGEE. CDR3 nucleotide sequence: TGTGCCAGCAGGGCTCTCGGGGTATCGGGGGAGCTGTTTTTT. Translated: CASRALGVSGELFF. The full variable domain, rest sourced from reference TRBV9 and TRBJ2-2, is DSGVTQTPKHLITATGQRVTLRCSPRSGDLSVYWYQQSLDQGLQFLIQYYNGEERAKGNILERFSAQQFPDLHSELNLSSLELGDSALYFCASRALGVSGELFFGEGSRLTVL.

This clonotype was seen a few times. The rearrangement joins TRBV3-1 to TRBJ1-3; D uncertain. There are 14 residues in the CDR3. The germline V gene has CDR1 LGHDT and CDR2 YNNKEL (reference sequence). Trimming removed 0 bases from V and 0 bases from J, with 3 bases in between. The CDR3 sequence: CASSQDNSGNTIYF. CDR3 nucleotide sequence: TGTGCCAGCAGCCAAGATAACTCTGGAAACACCATATATTTT.

This clonotype appeared many times. The rearrangement links TRBV9 to TRBJ2-5; no clear D. The germline V gene encodes CDR1 SGDLS and CDR2 YYNGEE. V lost 0 bases and J 5 bases, leaving 11 bases between the germline ends. This CDR3 contains 14 residues. CDR3 nucleotide sequence: TGTGCCAGCAGCGTAGGTCCAGTCTCCGAGACCCAGTACTTC. It translates to CASSVGPVSETQYF.

To note about this clonotype: A much larger clone sits a single nucleotide away, making a read error possible. V and J are TRBV12-3 or TRBV12-4 and TRBJ2-7, with a weak D call TRBD2 (6 bases). Trimming shortened V by 8 bases and J by 4 bases, and 15 bases separated the two germline ends. The CDR3 has 13 amino acids. Written as DNA, the CDR3 is TGTGCCAGCGGGTCGACGGGGGTGTACGAGCAGTACTTC. Translated: CASGSTGVYEQYF.

This clonotype was observed many times. A much bigger clone sits one base away, suggesting this may be a read error. The gene calls are TRBV5-1 and TRBJ1-1; no reliable D call. The V gene's germline CDR1 is SGHRS and CDR2 YFSETQ. The CDR3 runs 12 residues. Deletions cut 0 bases from V and 4 bases from J, with 4 bases between. The CDR3 sequence is CASSLEPTEAFF. The CDR3 coding sequence is TGCGCCAGCAGCTTGGAACCCACTGAAGCTTTCTTT.

This clonotype was observed at least ten times. This rearrangement joins TRBV12-3 or TRBV12-4 to TRBJ2-1; possible D gene TRBD2, 6 bases. The V end was cut by 3 bases, the J end by 8 bases, with 14 bases between. The CDR3 length is 14 residues. CDR3 DNA: TGTGCCAGCAGTTTGGGGACTCCCATGGATGAGCAGTTCTTC. Amino acids: CASSLGTPMDEQFF.

This clonotype was seen repeatedly, ten times or more. The rearrangement joins TRBV5-8 to TRBJ2-7; a possible D gene is TRBD2 (7 bases). V dropped 7 bases and J dropped 6 bases, with 20 bases sitting between them. Germline CDR1 SGHTS, CDR2 YDEGEE. The CDR3 length is 14 residues. The CDR3 DNA sequence: TGTGCCAGCTGCCTGGATGGGGGGGGCCTCGAGCAGTACTTC. This sequence encodes CASCLDGGGLEQYF.

This clonotype has a count of ten or more. The V gene is TRBV25-1, the J gene TRBJ2-7; 7 positions agree with TRBD1. This CDR3 comprises 14 residues. CDR1 is MGHDK, CDR2 SYGVNS, per germline. With 10 bases clipped from V and 5 bases from J, the junction kept 14 bases outside the gene matches. This CDR3 reads CATRRRQGVDEQYF. The CDR3 DNA follows: TGTGCCACCCGACGCCGACAGGGTGTTGACGAGCAGTACTTC.

A few counts support this clonotype. The V and J genes are TRBV12-2 and TRBJ2-7. TRBV12-2 constitutes a pseudogene. The length of the CDR3 is 9 residues. The CDR3 sequence: CASRDPQHF. DNA for the CDR3: TGTGCAAGCCGCGACCCTCAGCACTTC.

This clonotype was seen many times. This chain uses TRBV5-1 with TRBJ2-3; 7 nucleotides match TRBD1. Trimming at V came to 3 bases and at J to 1 base, leaving 8 bases not matched to a gene. Germline CDR1 reads SGHRS; CDR2 reads YFSETQ. This CDR3 comprises 16 residues. CDR3: CASSSTWDRRTDTQYF. The CDR3 region has the DNA TGCGCCAGCAGCTCAACCTGGGACAGACGCACAGATACGCAGTATTTT. The full variable domain, its missing parts supplied by reference TRBV5-1 and TRBJ2-3, is KAGVTQTPRYLIKTRGQQVTLSCSPISGHRSVSWYQQTPGQGLQFLFEYFSETQRNKGNFPGRFSGRQFSNSRSEMNVSTLELGDSALYLCASSSTWDRRTDTQYFGPGTRLTVL.

This clonotype was observed many times. The V and J genes are TRBV5-1 and TRBJ2-1; D perhaps matches TRBD2 (6 bases). V was shortened by 4 bases and J by 8 bases, with 16 bases between the two germline ends. This CDR3 is 14 amino acids long. Germline V CDR1 and CDR2: SGHRS, YFSETQ. The CDR3 bases are TGCGCCAGCAGCAAGGGACTGTCTATGGATGAGCAGTTCTTC. Residues: CASSKGLSMDEQFF. Combining the CDR3 with reference TRBV5-1 and TRBJ2-1 gives the whole variable domain KAGVTQTPRYLIKTRGQQVTLSCSPISGHRSVSWYQQTPGQGLQFLFEYFSETQRNKGNFPGRFSGRQFSNSRSEMNVSTLELGDSALYLCASSKGLSMDEQFFGPGTRLTVL.

This clonotype is deemed medium-sized. The V and J genes are TRBV27 and TRBJ2-7; D unclear. V dropped 3 bases and J dropped 8 bases, with 14 bases sitting between them. Germline V CDR1 and CDR2: MNHEY, SMNVEV (reference sequence). CDR3 size: 13 residues. The CDR3 protein is CASSFGVLRKQYF. The CDR3, as DNA: TGTGCCAGCAGTTTTGGGGTTCTGCGGAAGCAGTACTTC.

Many counts were recorded for this clonotype. V and J are TRBV28 and TRBJ2-4; D is ambiguous. Germline assignment: CDR1 MDHEN and CDR2 SYDVKM. The CDR3 totals 13 residues. Deletions cut 6 bases from V and 6 bases from J, with 12 bases between. The CDR3 reads CASSSGRINIQYF. The CDR3 DNA reads as TGTGCCAGCAGCTCAGGTCGTATAAACATTCAGTACTTC. The full variable domain, completed using reference TRBV28 and TRBJ2-4, is DVKVTQSSRYLVKRTGEKVFLECVQDMDHENMFWYRQDPGLGLRLIYFSYDVKMKEKGDIPEGYSVSREKKERFSLILESASTNQTSMYLCASSSGRINIQYFGAGTRLSVL.

This clonotype occurred many times. The rearrangement joins TRBV4-1 to TRBJ2-5, with TRBD2 as a possible D gene (8 bases). There are 15 residues in the CDR3. Trimming shortened V by 5 bases and J by 3 bases, and 16 bases separated the two germline ends. Germline CDR1 reads MGHRA; CDR2 reads YSYEKL. The DNA of the CDR3 is TGCGCCAGCAGCGTTAGCGGGACAGTTAAAGAGACCCAGTACTTC. The encoded protein is CASSVSGTVKETQYF.

V and J are TRBV4-1 and TRBJ2-2; D possibly corresponds to TRBD1 (6 bases). Trimming removed 2 bases from V and 2 bases from J, with 15 bases in between. CDR3 length: 17 residues. Germline loops: CDR1 MGHRA, CDR2 YSYEKL. CDR3 DNA sequence: TGCGCCAGCAGCCAACGTGGACAGCGTGCAAACACCGGGGAGCTGTTTTTT. Its protein product is CASSQRGQRANTGELFF.

There are many counts of this clonotype. This chain joins TRBV20-1 and TRBJ2-1; 7 bases match TRBD2. V lost 0 bases and J lost 8; bases outside the gene matches: 10. Germline CDR1 DFQATT, CDR2 SNEGSKA (reference sequence). The CDR3 runs to 15 residues. The CDR3 region has the DNA TGCAGTGCTAGAGATTCGGGGGGACCAGGCGATGAGCAGTTCTTC. Its protein is CSARDSGGPGDEQFF.

This clonotype was observed at least ten times. The chain combines TRBV15 with TRBJ2-2; D is undetermined. The CDR3 extends over 15 amino acids. CDR1 is LNHNV, CDR2 YYDKDF, per germline (reference sequence). V shed 0 bases and J shed 5 bases, with 10 bases lying between them. In nucleotides, the CDR3 is TGTGCCACCAGCAGAGATGCTGAAATTACCGGGGAGCTGTTTTTT. Translation: CATSRDAEITGELFF.

This clonotype was found many times. The genes are TRBV10-2 and TRBJ2-1; TRBD2 agrees at 12 bases. In germline, CDR1 is WSHSY, CDR2 SAAADI. Losses at the gene ends were 6 bases for V and 4 bases for J; bases not matched to a gene: 7. CDR3 size: 16 residues. The CDR3 nucleotides read TGCGCCAGCAGGCCTCGGACTAGCGGGGAGTACAATGAGCAGTTCTTC. This translates into CASRPRTSGEYNEQFF.

This clonotype was detected many times. J is TRBJ1-1 and V is TRBV4-1, with 8 bases that match TRBD1. V was pared by 4 bases and J by 2 bases, with 3 bases of the junction left unmatched. This CDR3 is built from 14 residues. Germline V gene sequence: CDR1 MGHRA, CDR2 YSYEKL. The CDR3 protein is CASSRGQGNTEAFF. The CDR3 DNA follows: TGCGCCAGCAGCCGCGGACAGGGAAACACTGAAGCTTTCTTT.

The table lists this clonotype with many counts. The V gene is TRBV24-1, the J gene TRBJ2-1; 7 nucleotides line up with TRBD2. From germline, CDR1 is KGHDR and CDR2 SFDVKD. Losses at the gene ends were 0 bases for V and 7 bases for J; bases not matched to a gene: 5. The CDR3 extends over 15 amino acids. The CDR3 nucleotides read TGTGCCACCAGTGATTTGACTGGGACTAATAATGAGCAGTTCTTC. Translated: CATSDLTGTNNEQFF.

For this clonotype: The CDR3 does not end in the conserved phenylalanine or tryptophan, so this is likely a read error. It is unclear where the CDR3 begins or ends on the DNA, so no DNA is shown, and the CDR3 is as TCRdb lists it. J is TRBJ1-1 and V is TRBV5-1; the D call TRBD1 from the table was never checked on the DNA. Germline V CDR1 and CDR2: SGHRS, YFSETQ. The CDR3 length equals 14 residues, ends included. CDR3 protein: CASSFDGSGAEAIL.

The chain uses TRBV10-1 and TRBJ1-4; 7 bases line up with TRBD1. The CDR3 sequence is 16 residues long. J gave up 5 bases and V 6 bases, and 12 bases lay outside the gene matches. The germline V gene has CDR1 WNHNN and CDR2 SYGVQD (reference sequence). The CDR3 DNA reads TGCGCCAGCAGGGGGACAGCCCGGAACCCAAATGAAAAACTGTTTTTT. It translates to CASRGTARNPNEKLFF.

This rearrangement joins TRBV12-3 or TRBV12-4 to TRBJ2-1; 8 bases fit TRBD1. V trimming: 3 bases; J trimming: 6 bases; junction bases outside the gene matches: 7. The CDR3 is made up of 15 amino acids. The CDR3 sequence: CASSLRQGLGNEQFF. The CDR3 DNA sequence: TGTGCCAGCAGTTTGCGACAGGGGCTCGGCAATGAGCAGTTCTTC.

This clonotype was seen repeatedly, ten times or more. This sequence joins TRBV5-6 and TRBJ2-2, with 7 bases that match TRBD1. The V gene's germline CDR1 is SGHDT and CDR2 YYEEEE. J lost 1 base, V lost 2 bases, and 5 bases had no gene match. The CDR3 has 16 amino acids. The CDR3 DNA reads TGTGCCAGCAGCTTACAGACAGGGTTGAACACCGGGGAGCTGTTTTTT. Its translation: CASSLQTGLNTGELFF.

This clonotype occurred many times. The chain links TRBV7-8 to TRBJ2-3; D is unclear. The CDR3 is 17 residues long. CDR1 SGHVS and CDR2 FQNEAQ come from the germline V gene. Trimming cost V 6 bases and J 4 bases, with 23 bases left between them. The CDR3 spells CASRPNRYASAPDTQYF. In DNA form, the CDR3 reads TGTGCCAGCAGGCCCAATCGCTACGCCTCCGCCCCAGATACGCAGTATTTT.

This clonotype was detected many times. This chain joins TRBV2 and TRBJ2-2, with 12 bases that match TRBD2. The V segment lost 6 bases and the J segment 5 bases; nucleotides outside the gene matches: 7. This CDR3 comprises 16 residues. Germline loops: CDR1 SNHLY, CDR2 FYNNEI. The CDR3 coding sequence is TGTGCCAGCAGGCCCCCACTAGCGGGAGGAACCGGGGAGCTGTTTTTT. Its protein is CASRPPLAGGTGELFF.

This clonotype appeared many times. For the CDR3, the DNA is TGCGCCAGCAGCTTGGGCCCGGGACGTATACCCCGAAACACCATATATTTT. Encoded protein: CASSLGPGRIPRNTIYF. J is TRBJ1-3 and V is TRBV5-1; D is perhaps TRBD1 (5 bases). CDR3 length: 17 amino acids. Trimming shortened V by 0 bases and J by 5 bases, and 18 bases separated the two germline ends. Germline V gene data show CDR1 as SGHRS and CDR2 as YFSETQ.